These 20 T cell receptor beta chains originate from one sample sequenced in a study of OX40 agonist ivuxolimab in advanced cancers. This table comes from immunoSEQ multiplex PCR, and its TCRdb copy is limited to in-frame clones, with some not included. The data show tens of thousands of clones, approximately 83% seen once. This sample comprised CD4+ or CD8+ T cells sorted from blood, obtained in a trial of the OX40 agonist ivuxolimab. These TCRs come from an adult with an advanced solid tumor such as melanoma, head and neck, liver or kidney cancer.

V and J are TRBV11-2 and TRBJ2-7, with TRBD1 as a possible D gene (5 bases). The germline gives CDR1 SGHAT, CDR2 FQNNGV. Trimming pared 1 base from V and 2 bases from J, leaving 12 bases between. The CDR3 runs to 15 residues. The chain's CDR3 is CASSLATGQAYEQYF. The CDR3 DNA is TGTGCCAGCAGCTTAGCAACAGGACAAGCCTACGAGCAGTACTTC.

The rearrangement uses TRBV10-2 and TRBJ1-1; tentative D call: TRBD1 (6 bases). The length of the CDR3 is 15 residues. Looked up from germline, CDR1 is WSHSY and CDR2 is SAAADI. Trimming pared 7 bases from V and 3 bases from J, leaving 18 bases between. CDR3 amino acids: CASKRGGMYYTEAFF. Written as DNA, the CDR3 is TGCGCCAGCAAAAGAGGGGGGATGTATTACACTGAAGCTTTCTTT.

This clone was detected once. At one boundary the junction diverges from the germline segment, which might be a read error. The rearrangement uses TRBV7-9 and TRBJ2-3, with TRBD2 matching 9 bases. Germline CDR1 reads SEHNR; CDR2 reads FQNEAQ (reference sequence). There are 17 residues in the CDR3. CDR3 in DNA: TGTGCCAGCAGCTTATTATTCGCGGGAGGGAGCACATATACGCAGTATTTT. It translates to CASSLLFAGGSTYTQYF.

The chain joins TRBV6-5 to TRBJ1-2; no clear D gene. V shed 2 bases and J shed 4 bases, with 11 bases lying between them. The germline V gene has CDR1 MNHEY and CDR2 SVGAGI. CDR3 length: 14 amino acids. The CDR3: CASSYDGVLYGYTF. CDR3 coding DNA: TGTGCCAGCAGTTACGACGGGGTACTCTATGGCTACACCTTC.

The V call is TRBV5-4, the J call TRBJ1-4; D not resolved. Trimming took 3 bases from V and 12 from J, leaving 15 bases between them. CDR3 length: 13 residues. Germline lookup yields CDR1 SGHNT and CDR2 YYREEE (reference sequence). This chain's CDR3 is CASSSETVRQLFF. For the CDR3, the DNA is TGTGCCAGCAGCTCGGAGACTGTGAGGCAACTGTTTTTT.

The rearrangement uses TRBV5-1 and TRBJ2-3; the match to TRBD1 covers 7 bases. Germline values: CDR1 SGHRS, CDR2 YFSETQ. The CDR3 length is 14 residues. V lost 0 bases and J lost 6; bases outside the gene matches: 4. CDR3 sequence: CASSLASRGDTQYF. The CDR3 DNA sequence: TGCGCCAGCAGCTTGGCTAGCAGGGGGGATACGCAGTATTTT.

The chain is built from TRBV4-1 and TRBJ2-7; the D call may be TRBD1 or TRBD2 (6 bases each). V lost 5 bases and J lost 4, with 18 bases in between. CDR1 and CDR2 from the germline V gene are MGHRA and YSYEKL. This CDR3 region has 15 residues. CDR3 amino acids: CASSKPGGVGYEQYF. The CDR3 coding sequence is TGCGCCAGCAGCAAGCCCGGGGGCGTAGGTTACGAGCAGTACTTC.

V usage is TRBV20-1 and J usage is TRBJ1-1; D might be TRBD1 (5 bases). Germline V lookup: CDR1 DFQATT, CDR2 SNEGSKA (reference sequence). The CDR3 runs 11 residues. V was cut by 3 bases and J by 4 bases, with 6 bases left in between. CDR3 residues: CSASQGTEAFF. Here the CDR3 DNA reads TGCAGTGCTAGTCAGGGCACTGAAGCTTTCTTT.

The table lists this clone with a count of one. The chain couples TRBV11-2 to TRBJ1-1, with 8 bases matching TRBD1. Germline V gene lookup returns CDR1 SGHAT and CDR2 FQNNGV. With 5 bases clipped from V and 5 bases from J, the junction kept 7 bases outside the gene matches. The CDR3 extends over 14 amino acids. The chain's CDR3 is CASSPRTGLTEAFF. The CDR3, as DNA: TGTGCCAGCAGCCCCAGGACAGGGCTTACTGAAGCTTTCTTT.

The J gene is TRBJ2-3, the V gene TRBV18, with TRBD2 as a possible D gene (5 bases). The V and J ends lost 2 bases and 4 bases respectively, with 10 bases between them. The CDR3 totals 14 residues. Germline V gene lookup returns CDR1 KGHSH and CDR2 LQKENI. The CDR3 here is CASSPGLLADTQYF. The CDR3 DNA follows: TGTGCCAGCTCACCAGGACTCCTCGCAGATACGCAGTATTTT.

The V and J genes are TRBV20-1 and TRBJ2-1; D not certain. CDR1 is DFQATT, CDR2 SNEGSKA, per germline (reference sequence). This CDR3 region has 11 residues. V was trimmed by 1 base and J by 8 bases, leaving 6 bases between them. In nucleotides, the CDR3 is TGCAGTGCTAGAGGGCTGTATGAGCAGTTCTTC. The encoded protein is CSARGLYEQFF.

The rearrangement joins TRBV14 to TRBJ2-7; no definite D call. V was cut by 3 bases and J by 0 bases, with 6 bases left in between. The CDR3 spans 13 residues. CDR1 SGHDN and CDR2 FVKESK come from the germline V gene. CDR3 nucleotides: TGTGCCAGCAGCCAGCAATACTCCTACGAGCAGTACTTC. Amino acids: CASSQQYSYEQYF.

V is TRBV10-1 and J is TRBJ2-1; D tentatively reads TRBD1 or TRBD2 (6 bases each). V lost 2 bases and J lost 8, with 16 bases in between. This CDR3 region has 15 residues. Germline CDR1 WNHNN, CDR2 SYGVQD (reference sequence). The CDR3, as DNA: TGCGCCAGCAGTGAGGGGACCCCCGGGGGCGATGAGCAGTTCTTC. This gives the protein CASSEGTPGGDEQFF.

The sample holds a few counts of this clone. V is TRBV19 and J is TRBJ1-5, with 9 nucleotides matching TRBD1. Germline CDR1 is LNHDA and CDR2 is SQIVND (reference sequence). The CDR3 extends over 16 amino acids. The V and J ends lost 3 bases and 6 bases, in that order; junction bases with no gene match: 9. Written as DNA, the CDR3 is TGTGCCAGTAGTATGTTGCCGGGACAGGGTAGTCAGCCCCAGCATTTT. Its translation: CASSMLPGQGSQPQHF.

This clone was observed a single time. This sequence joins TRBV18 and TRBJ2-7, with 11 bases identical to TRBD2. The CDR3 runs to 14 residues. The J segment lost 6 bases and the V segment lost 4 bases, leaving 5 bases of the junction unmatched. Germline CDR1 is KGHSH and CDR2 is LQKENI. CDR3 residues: CASSLQTSGIEQYF. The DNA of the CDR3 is TGTGCCAGCTCACTACAGACTAGCGGGATCGAGCAGTACTTC. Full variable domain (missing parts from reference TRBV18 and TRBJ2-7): NAGVMQNPRHLVRRRGQEARLRCSPMKGHSHVYWYRQLPEEGLKFMVYLQKENIIDESGMPKERFSAEFPKEGPSILRIQQVVRGDSAAYFCASSLQTSGIEQYFGPGTRLTVT.

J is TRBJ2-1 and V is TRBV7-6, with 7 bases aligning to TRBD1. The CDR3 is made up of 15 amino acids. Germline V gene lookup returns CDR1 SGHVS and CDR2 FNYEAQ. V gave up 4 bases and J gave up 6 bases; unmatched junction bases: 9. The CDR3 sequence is CASSSHGTAINEQFF. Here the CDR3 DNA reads TGTGCCAGCAGCTCCCACGGGACAGCTATCAATGAGCAGTTCTTC.

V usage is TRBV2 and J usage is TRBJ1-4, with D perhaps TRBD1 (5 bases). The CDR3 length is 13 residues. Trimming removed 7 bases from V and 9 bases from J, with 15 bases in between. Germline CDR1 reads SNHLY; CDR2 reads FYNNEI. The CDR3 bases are TGTGCCAGCACCTTCGGGGGGGAGAAAAAACTGTTTTTT. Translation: CASTFGGEKKLFF.

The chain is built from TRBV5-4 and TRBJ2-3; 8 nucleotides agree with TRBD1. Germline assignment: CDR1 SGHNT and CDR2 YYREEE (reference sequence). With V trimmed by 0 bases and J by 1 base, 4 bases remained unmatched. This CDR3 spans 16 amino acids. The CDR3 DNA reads TGTGCCAGCAGCTTGGAGGGCAGGGGGCGCACAGATACGCAGTATTTT. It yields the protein CASSLEGRGRTDTQYF. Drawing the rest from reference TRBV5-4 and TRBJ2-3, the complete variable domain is ETGVTQSPTHLIKTRGQQVTLRCSSQSGHNTVSWYQQALGQGPQFIFQYYREEENGRGNFPPRFSGLQFPNYSSELNVNALELDDSALYLCASSLEGRGRTDTQYFGPGTRLTVL.

CDR3 DNA: TGTGCCAGCAGTTACGGCCTGACCGGGGAGCTGTTTTTT. It specifies CASSYGLTGELFF. V gene TRBV6-6 combines with J gene TRBJ2-2; D ambiguous. Trimming took off 2 bases at V and 5 bases at J, with 6 bases between the two ends. This CDR3 contains 13 residues. CDR1 MNHNY and CDR2 SVGAGI come from the germline V gene (reference sequence).

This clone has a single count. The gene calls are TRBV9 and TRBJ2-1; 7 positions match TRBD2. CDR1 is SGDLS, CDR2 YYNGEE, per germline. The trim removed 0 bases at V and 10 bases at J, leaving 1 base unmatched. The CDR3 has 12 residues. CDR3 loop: CASSVELAEQFF. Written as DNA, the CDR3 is TGTGCCAGCAGCGTAGAACTAGCGGAGCAGTTCTTC.